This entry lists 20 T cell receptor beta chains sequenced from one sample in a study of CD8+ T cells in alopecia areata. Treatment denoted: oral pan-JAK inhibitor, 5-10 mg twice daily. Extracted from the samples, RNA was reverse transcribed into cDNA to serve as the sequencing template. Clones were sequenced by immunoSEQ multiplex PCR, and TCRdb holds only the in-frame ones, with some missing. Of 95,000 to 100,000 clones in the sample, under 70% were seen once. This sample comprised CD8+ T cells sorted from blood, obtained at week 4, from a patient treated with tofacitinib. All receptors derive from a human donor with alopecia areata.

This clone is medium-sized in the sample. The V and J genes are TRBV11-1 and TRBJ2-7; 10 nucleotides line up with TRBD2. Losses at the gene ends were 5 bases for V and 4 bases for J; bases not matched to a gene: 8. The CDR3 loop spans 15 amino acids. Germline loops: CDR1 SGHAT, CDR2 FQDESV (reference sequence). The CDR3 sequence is CASSEEREGYYEQYF. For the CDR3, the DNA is TGTGCCAGCAGCGAAGAGCGGGAGGGTTATTACGAGCAGTACTTC.

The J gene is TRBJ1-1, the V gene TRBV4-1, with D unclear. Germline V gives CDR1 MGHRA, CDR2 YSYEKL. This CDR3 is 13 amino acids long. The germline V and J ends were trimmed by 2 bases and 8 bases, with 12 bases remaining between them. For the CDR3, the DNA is TGCGCCAGCAGCCAACCCACCCAACAGGAAGCTTTCTTT. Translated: CASSQPTQQEAFF.

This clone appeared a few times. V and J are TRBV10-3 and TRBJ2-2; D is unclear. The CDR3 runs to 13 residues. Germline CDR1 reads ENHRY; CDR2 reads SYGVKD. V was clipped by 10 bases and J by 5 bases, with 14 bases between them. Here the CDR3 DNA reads TGTGCCACCGGATTAACCCCTACCGGGGAGCTGTTTTTT. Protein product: CATGLTPTGELFF.

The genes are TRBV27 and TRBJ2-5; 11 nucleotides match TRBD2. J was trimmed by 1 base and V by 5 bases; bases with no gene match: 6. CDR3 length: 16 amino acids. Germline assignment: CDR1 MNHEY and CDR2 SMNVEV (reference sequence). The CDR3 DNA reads TGTGCCAGCAGTCCCTTGACTAGCGGGACCCAAGAGACCCAGTACTTC. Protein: CASSPLTSGTQETQYF.

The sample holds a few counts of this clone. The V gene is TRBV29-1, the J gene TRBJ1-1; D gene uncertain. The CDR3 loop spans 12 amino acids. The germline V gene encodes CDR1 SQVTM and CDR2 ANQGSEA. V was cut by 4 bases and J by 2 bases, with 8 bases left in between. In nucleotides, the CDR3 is TGCAGCGTTGGCCCAGTCAACACTGAAGCTTTCTTT. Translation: CSVGPVNTEAFF.

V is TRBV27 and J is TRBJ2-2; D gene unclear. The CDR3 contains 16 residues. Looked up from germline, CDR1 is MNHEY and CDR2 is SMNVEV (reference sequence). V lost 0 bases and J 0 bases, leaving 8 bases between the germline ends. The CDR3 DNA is TGTGCCAGCAGTTTATCCCGGCGAGCGAACACCGGGGAGCTGTTTTTT. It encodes CASSLSRRANTGELFF.

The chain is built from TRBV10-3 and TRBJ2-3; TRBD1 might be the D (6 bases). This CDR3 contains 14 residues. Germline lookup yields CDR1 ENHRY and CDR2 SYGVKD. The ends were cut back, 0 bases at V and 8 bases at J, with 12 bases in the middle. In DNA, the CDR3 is TGTGCCATCAGTGAGTCGACAGGCCGCGCTACGCAGTATTTT. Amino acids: CAISESTGRATQYF.

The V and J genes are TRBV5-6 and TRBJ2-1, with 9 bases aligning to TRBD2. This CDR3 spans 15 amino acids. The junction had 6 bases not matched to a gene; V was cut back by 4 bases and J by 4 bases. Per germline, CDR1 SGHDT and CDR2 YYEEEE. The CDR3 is CASSQGLAGYNEQFF. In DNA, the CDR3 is TGTGCCAGCAGCCAGGGTCTAGCGGGGTACAATGAGCAGTTCTTC.

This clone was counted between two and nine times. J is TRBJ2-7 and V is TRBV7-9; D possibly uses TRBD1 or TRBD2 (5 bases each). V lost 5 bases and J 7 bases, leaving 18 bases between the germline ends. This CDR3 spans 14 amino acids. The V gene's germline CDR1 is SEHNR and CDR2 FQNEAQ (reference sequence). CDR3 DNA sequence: TGTGCCAGCAGCACGCAGGGAGTTAAAGGGGAGCAGTACTTC. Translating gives CASSTQGVKGEQYF.

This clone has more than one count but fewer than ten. For the CDR3, the DNA is TGCAGCGCAAAAGGGACTAGCGGGCCCTACAATGAGCAGTTCTTC. This sequence encodes CSAKGTSGPYNEQFF. V is TRBV29-1 and J is TRBJ2-1, with 12 bases that match TRBD2. Germline V gene lookup returns CDR1 SQVTM and CDR2 ANQGSEA. The CDR3 is 15 amino acids. V lost 7 bases, J lost 2 bases, and 6 bases stayed unmatched.

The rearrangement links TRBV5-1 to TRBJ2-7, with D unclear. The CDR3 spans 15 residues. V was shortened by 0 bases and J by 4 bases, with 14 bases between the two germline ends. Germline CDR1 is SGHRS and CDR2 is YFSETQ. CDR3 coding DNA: TGCGCCAGCAGCTTGGGCTTAGGGAACAAGTACGAGCAGTACTTC. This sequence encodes CASSLGLGNKYEQYF.

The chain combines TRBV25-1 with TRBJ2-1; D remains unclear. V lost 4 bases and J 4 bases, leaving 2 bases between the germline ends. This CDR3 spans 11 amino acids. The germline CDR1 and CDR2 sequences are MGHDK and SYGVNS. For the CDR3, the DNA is TGTGCCAGCAGTGGTTACAATGAGCAGTTCTTC. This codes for CASSGYNEQFF.

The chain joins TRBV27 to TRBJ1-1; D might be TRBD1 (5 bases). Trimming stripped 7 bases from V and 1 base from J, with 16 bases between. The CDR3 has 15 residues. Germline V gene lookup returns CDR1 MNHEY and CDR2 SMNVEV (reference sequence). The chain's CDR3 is CASTVSPGRNTEAFF. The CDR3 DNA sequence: TGTGCCAGCACCGTATCACCAGGGAGGAACACTGAAGCTTTCTTT.

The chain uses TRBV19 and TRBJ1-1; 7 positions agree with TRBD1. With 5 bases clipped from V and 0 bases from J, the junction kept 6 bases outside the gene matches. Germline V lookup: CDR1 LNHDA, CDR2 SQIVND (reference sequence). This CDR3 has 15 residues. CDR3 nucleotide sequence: TGTGCCAGTAGTCCCCGGACAGGAATGAACACTGAAGCTTTCTTT. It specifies CASSPRTGMNTEAFF.

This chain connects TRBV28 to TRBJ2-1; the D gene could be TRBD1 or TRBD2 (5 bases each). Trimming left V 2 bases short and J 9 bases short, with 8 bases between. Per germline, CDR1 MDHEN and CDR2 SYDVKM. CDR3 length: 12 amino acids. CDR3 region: CASSLVGPEQFF. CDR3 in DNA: TGTGCCAGCAGTTTAGTGGGACCTGAGCAGTTCTTC.

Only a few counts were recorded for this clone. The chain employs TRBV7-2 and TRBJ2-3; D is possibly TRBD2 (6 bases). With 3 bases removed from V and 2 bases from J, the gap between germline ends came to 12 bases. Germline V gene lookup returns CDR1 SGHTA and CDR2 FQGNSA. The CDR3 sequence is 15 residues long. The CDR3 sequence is CASSFTDYYTDTQYF. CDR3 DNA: TGTGCCAGCAGCTTCACGGACTACTACACAGATACGCAGTATTTT.

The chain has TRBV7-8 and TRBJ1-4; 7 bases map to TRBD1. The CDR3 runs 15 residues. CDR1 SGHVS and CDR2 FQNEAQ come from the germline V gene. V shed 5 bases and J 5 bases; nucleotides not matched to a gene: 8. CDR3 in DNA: TGTGCCAGCAGCCCCCGGACAGGCCTGAATGAAAAACTGTTTTTT. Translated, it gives CASSPRTGLNEKLFF.

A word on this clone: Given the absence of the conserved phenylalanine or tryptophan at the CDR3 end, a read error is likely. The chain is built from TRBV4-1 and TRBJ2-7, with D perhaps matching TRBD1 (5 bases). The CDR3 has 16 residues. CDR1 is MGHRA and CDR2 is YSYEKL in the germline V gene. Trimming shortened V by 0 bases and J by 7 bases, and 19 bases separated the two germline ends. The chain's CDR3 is CASSQDIGAGSWEQYL. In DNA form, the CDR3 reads TGCGCCAGCAGCCAAGATATAGGGGCCGGGTCGTGGGAGCAGTACCTC.

For the CDR3, the DNA is TGTGCCAGCAGGTGGCAGGGGGCGATTTCTCAGCCCCAGCATTTT. Protein: CASRWQGAISQPQHF. The chain recombines TRBV28 with TRBJ1-5; 8 positions match TRBD1. The CDR3 sequence is 15 residues long. V lost 6 bases and J lost 6; bases outside the gene matches: 10. Germline CDR1 MDHEN, CDR2 SYDVKM.

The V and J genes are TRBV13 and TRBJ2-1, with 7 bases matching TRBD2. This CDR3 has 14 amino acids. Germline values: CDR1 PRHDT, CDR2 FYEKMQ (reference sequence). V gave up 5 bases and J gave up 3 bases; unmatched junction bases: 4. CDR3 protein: CASSRLAFYNEQFF. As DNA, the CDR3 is TGTGCCAGCAGCCGACTAGCCTTCTACAATGAGCAGTTCTTC.